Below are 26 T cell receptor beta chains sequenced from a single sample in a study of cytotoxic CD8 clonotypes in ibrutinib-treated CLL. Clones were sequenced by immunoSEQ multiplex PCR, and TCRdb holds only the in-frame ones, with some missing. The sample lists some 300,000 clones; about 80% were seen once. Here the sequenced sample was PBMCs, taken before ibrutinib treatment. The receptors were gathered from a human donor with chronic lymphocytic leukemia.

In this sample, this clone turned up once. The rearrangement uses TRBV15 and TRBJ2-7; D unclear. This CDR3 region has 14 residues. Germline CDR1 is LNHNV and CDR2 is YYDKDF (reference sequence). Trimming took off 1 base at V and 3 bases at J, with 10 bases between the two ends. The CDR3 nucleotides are TGTGCCACCAGCAGAGGGACGCAAGACTACGAGCAGTACTTC. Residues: CATSRGTQDYEQYF.

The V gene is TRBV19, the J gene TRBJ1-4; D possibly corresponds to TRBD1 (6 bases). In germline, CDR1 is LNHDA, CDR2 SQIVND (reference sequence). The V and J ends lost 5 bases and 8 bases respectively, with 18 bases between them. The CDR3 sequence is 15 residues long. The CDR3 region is CASSPEQGGDEKLFF. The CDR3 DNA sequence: TGTGCCAGTAGTCCCGAACAGGGAGGGGACGAAAAACTGTTTTTT.

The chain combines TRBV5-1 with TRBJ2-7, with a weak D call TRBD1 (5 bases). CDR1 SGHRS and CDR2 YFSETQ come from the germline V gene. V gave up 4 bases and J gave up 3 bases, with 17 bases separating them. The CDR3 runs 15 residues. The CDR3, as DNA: TGCGCCAGCAGCCCTAGTGGGGCCCTACACTACGAGCAGTACTTC. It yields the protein CASSPSGALHYEQYF.

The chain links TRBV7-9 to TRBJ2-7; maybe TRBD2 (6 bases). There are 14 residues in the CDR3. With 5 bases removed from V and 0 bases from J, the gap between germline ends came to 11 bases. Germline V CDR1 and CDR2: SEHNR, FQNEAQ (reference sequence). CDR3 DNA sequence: TGTGCCAGCAGCAGAACCGGGAGCTCCTACGAGCAGTACTTC. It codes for CASSRTGSSYEQYF.

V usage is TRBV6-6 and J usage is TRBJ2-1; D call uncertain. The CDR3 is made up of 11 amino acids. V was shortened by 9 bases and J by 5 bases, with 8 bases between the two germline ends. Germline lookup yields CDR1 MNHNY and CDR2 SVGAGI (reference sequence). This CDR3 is CASWRDNEQFF. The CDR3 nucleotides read TGTGCCAGTTGGCGAGACAATGAGCAGTTCTTC.

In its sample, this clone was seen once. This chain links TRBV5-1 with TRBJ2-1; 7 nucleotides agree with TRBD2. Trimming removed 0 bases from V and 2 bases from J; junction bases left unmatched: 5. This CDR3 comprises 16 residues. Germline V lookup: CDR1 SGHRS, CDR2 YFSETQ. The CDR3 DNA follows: TGCGCCAGCAGCTTGGCTGCTAGCGGAACCTACAATGAGCAGTTCTTC. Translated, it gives CASSLAASGTYNEQFF.

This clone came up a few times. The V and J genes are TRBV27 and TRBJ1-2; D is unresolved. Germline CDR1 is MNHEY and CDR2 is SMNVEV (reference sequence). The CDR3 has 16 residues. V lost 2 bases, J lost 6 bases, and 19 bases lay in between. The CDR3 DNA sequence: TGTGCCAGCAGTTTAGCCTCGGCTATCCCAACTAATGGCTACACCTTC. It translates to CASSLASAIPTNGYTF.

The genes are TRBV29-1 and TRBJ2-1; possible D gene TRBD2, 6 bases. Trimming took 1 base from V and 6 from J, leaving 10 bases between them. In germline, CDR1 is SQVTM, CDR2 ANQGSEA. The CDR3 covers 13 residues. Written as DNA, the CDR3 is TGCAGCGTTGAAGGACTAGTTATCAATGAGCAGTTCTTC. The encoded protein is CSVEGLVINEQFF.

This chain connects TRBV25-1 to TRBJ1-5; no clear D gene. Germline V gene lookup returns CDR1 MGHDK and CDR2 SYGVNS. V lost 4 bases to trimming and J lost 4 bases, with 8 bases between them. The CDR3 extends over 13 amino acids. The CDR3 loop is CASSVGGNQPQHF. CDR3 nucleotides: TGTGCCAGCAGTGTTGGCGGAAATCAGCCCCAGCATTTT.

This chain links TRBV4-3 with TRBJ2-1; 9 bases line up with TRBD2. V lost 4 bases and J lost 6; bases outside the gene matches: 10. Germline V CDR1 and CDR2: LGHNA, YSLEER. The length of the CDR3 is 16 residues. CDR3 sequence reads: CASSPLAGESFNEQFF. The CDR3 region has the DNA TGCGCCAGCAGCCCCTTAGCGGGAGAGAGTTTCAATGAGCAGTTCTTC.

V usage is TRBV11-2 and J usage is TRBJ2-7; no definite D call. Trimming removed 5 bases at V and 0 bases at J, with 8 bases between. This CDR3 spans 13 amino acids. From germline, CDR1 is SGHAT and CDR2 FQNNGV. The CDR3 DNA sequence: TGTGCCAGCAGCCCCCCATCCTCCTACGAGCAGTACTTC. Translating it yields CASSPPSSYEQYF.

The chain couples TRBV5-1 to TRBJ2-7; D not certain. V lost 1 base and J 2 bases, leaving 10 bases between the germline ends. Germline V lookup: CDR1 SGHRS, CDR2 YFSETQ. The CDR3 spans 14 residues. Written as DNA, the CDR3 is TGCGCCAGCAGCTTGTTCCAGGAACCCTACGAGCAGTACTTC. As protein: CASSLFQEPYEQYF.

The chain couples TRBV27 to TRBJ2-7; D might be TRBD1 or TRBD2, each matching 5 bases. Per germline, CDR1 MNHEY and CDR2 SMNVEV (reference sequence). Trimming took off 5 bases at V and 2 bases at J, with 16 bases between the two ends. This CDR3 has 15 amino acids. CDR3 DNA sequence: TGTGCCAGCAGTCCCCGGGGTGAGGGGCCCTACGAGCAGTACTTC. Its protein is CASSPRGEGPYEQYF.

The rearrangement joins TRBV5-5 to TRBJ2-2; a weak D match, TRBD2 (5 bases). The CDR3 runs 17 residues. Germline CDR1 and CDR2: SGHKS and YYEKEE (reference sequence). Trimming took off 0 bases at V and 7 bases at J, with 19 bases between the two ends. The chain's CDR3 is CASSLDREQDFNGELFF. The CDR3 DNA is TGTGCCAGCAGCTTGGATAGGGAGCAGGATTTCAACGGGGAGCTGTTTTTT.

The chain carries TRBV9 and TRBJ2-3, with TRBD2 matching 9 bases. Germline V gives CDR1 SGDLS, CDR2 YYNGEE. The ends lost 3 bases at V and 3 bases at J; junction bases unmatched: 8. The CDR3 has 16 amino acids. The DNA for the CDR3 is TGTGCCAGCAGCGCGGGGATGCTAGCGGGGACAGATACGCAGTATTTT. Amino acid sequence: CASSAGMLAGTDTQYF.

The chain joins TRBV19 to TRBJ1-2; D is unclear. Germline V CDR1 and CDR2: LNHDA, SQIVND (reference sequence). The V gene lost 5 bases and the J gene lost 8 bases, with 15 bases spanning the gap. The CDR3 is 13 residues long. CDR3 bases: TGTGCCAGTAGTTTTGGACGGCCCGAGGGCTACACCTTC. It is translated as CASSFGRPEGYTF. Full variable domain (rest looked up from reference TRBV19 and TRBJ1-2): DGGITQSPKYLFRKEGQNVTLSCEQNLNHDAMYWYRQDPGQGLRLIYYSQIVNDFQKGDIAEGYSVSREKKESFPLTVTSAQKNPTAFYLCASSFGRPEGYTFGSGTRLTVV.

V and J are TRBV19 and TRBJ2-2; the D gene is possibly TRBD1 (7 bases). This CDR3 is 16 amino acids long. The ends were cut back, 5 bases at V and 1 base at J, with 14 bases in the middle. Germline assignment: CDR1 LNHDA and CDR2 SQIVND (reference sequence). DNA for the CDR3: TGTGCCAGTAGTGCCCCAGGGGGGTGGAACACCGGGGAGCTGTTTTTT. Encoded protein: CASSAPGGWNTGELFF.

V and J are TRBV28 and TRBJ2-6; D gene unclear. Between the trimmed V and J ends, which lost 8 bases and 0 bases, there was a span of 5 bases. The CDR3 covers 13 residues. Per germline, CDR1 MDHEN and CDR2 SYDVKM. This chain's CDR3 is CASHFSGANVLTF. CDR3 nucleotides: TGTGCCAGCCACTTCTCTGGGGCCAACGTCCTGACTTTC.

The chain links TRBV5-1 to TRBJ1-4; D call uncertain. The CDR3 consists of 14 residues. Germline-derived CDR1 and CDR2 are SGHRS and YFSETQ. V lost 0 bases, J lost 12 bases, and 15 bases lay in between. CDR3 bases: TGCGCCAGCAGCTTGGTCCCAGAGGTTCCGGAACTGTTTTTT. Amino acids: CASSLVPEVPELFF.

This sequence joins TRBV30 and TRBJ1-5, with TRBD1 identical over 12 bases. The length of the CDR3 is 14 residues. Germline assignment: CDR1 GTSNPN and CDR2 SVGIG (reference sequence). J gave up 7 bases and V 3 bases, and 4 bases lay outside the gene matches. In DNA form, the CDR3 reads TGTGCCTGGAGCCCCGGGACAGGGGGCCAGCCCCAGCATTTT. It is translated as CAWSPGTGGQPQHF.

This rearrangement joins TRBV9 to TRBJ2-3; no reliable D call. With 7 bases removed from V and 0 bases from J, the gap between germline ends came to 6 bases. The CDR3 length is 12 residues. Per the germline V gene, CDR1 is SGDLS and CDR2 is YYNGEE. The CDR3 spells CASASSTDTQYF. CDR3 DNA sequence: TGTGCCAGCGCGTCTAGCACAGATACGCAGTATTTT.

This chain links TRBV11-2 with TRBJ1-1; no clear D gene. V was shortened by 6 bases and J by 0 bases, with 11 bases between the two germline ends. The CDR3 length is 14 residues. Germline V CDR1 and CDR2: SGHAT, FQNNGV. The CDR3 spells CASRGLKMNTEAFF. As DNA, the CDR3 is TGTGCCAGCAGGGGGTTGAAGATGAACACTGAAGCTTTCTTT.

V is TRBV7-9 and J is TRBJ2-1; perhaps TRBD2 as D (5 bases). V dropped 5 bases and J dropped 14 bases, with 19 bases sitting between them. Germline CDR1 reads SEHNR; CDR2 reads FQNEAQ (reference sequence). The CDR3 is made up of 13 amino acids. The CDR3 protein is CASSPPSRGKEFF. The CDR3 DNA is TGTGCCAGCAGCCCCCCCTCGCGAGGGAAAGAGTTCTTC.

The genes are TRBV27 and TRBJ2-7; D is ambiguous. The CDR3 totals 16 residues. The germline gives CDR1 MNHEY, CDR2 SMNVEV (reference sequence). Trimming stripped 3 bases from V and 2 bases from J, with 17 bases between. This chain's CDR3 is CASSLSFLSGAYEQYF. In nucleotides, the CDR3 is TGTGCCAGCAGTTTGTCCTTTCTGTCAGGAGCCTACGAGCAGTACTTC.

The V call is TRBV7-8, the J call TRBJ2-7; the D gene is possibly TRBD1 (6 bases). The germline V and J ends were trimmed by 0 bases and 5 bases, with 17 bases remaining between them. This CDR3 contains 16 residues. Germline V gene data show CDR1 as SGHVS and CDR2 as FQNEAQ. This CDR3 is CASSLAVWAGAHEQYF. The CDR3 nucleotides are TGTGCCAGCAGCTTAGCGGTTTGGGCAGGGGCCCACGAGCAGTACTTC.

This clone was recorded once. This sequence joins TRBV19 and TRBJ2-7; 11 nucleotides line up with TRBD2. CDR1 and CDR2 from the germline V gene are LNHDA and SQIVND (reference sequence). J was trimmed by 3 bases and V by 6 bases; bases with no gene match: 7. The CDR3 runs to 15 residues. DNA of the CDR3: TGTGCCAGTAGGACCGGGACTAGCGGCAGCTACGAGCAGTACTTC. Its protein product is CASRTGTSGSYEQYF.